What follows are 28 T cell receptor beta chains derived from one specimen sequenced in a study of T cell responses to AZD1222 COVID-19 vaccine. Sequencing was performed with immunoSEQ multiplex PCR; in TCRdb, only in-frame clones are kept and a portion is missing. The table has 100,000 to 150,000 clones, approximately 89% seen once. Here the sequenced sample was peripheral blood, taken on day 0 of AZD1222 vaccination. These receptors came from an adult in good health.

Only one count was recorded for this clone. V and J are TRBV28 and TRBJ2-1, with D perhaps being TRBD1 or TRBD2 (6 bases each). Germline V gene data show CDR1 as MDHEN and CDR2 as SYDVKM. The CDR3 totals 19 residues. V dropped 2 bases and J dropped 8 bases, with 28 bases sitting between them. CDR3 sequence reads: CASSLGRGAFFIEEDEQFF. CDR3 in DNA: TGTGCCAGCAGTTTAGGAAGGGGGGCATTCTTTATAGAGGAGGATGAGCAGTTCTTC.

The chain recombines TRBV19 with TRBJ2-3; unclear D gene. Germline V gene sequence: CDR1 LNHDA, CDR2 SQIVND (reference sequence). V was trimmed by 3 bases and J by 2 bases, leaving 9 bases between them. The CDR3 covers 14 residues. This CDR3 reads CASSISANTDTQYF. For the CDR3, the DNA is TGTGCCAGTAGTATCTCGGCAAACACAGATACGCAGTATTTT.

The chain employs TRBV10-3 and TRBJ2-7; TRBD1 is a possible D gene (6 bases). The germline CDR1 and CDR2 sequences are ENHRY and SYGVKD. The CDR3 contains 15 residues. Trimming pared 5 bases from V and 2 bases from J, leaving 16 bases between. CDR3 protein: CAISTGQSPAYEQYF. The DNA of the CDR3 is TGTGCCATCAGTACTGGACAGTCCCCTGCCTACGAGCAGTACTTC.

This clone turned up a few times. The chain joins TRBV7-9 to TRBJ2-3, with unresolved D. Germline loops: CDR1 SEHNR, CDR2 FQNEAQ (reference sequence). The CDR3 has 11 amino acids. V lost 8 bases and J lost 2, with 5 bases in between. For the CDR3, the DNA is TGTGCCAGCGGGTTCACAGATACGCAGTATTTT. Its translation is CASGFTDTQYF.

The V and J genes are TRBV6-5 and TRBJ1-4, with a tentative D call TRBD1 (6 bases). Per germline, CDR1 MNHEY and CDR2 SVGAGI. The CDR3 contains 15 residues. The V gene lost 5 bases and the J gene lost 8 bases, with 18 bases spanning the gap. For the CDR3, the DNA is TGTGCCAGCAGTACTCGGGACACCTATGGGGAAAAACTGTTTTTT. Translating it yields CASSTRDTYGEKLFF.

This rearrangement joins TRBV11-2 to TRBJ2-3; D is uncertain. The germline V gene encodes CDR1 SGHAT and CDR2 FQNNGV. The CDR3 has 13 amino acids. V was cut by 5 bases and J by 4 bases, with 10 bases left in between. The CDR3 here is CASSPSGPDTQYF. The DNA of the CDR3 is TGTGCCAGCAGCCCCTCGGGTCCAGATACGCAGTATTTT. The variable domain in full, with the rest retrieved from reference TRBV11-2 and TRBJ2-3, is EAGVAQSPRYKIIEKRQSVAFWCNPISGHATLYWYQQILGQGPKLLIQFQNNGVVDDSQLPKDRFSAERLKGVDSTLKIQPAKLEDSAVYLCASSPSGPDTQYFGPGTRLTVL.

The gene calls are TRBV3-1 (or the pseudogene TRBV3-2) and TRBJ1-1; D not certain. The CDR3 consists of 14 residues. V dropped 1 base and J dropped 4 bases, with 10 bases sitting between them. Germline V CDR1 and CDR2: LGHDT, YNNKEL (reference sequence). The CDR3 region has the DNA TGTGCCAGCAGCCAAGGACTCCTGGGCACTGAAGCTTTCTTT. This sequence encodes CASSQGLLGTEAFF.

The gene calls are TRBV5-4 and TRBJ2-7; D perhaps matches TRBD1 (6 bases). The CDR3 is 16 residues long. Trimming pared 2 bases from V and 0 bases from J, leaving 15 bases between. CDR1 and CDR2 (germline): SGHNT, YYREEE (reference sequence). The DNA of the CDR3 is TGTGCCAGCAGCTTCCCCGCTCAGGGGAGCTCCTACGAGCAGTACTTC. It specifies CASSFPAQGSSYEQYF.

V and J are TRBV7-2 and TRBJ1-1, with a tentative D call TRBD1 (5 bases). Germline CDR1 reads SGHTA; CDR2 reads FQGNSA. V was trimmed by 3 bases and J by 1 base, leaving 6 bases between them. CDR3 length: 13 residues. The CDR3 coding sequence is TGTGCCAGCAGCTTCAGGGCGAACACTGAAGCTTTCTTT. Protein: CASSFRANTEAFF.

V and J are TRBV27 and TRBJ2-3; tentatively, D is TRBD1 (5 bases). With 2 bases removed from V and 1 base from J, the gap between germline ends came to 10 bases. The CDR3 has 15 amino acids. The germline CDR1 and CDR2 sequences are MNHEY and SMNVEV (reference sequence). The CDR3 bases are TGTGCCAGCAGTTTAGGCAGGGTACGCACAGATACGCAGTATTTT. Translation gives CASSLGRVRTDTQYF.

The chain couples TRBV5-1 to TRBJ1-2, with D maybe TRBD1 (6 bases). Trimming took off 4 bases at V and 8 bases at J, with 12 bases between the two ends. Germline lookup yields CDR1 SGHRS and CDR2 YFSETQ. The CDR3 length is 12 residues. The CDR3 DNA reads as TGCGCCAGCAGCGCAAACAGGGTGGGCTACACCTTC. It encodes CASSANRVGYTF.

This clone was picked up a small number of times. The chain carries TRBV5-1 and TRBJ1-1, with unresolved D. V was cut by 0 bases and J by 1 base, with 10 bases left in between. Germline V CDR1 and CDR2: SGHRS, YFSETQ. This CDR3 contains 15 residues. The CDR3: CASSLGTVKNTEAFF. In nucleotides, the CDR3 is TGCGCCAGCAGCTTGGGGACGGTAAAGAACACTGAAGCTTTCTTT.

This clone occurred once. This chain links TRBV6-2 or TRBV6-3 with TRBJ2-5, with TRBD2 matching 9 bases. Losses at the gene ends were 2 bases for V and 1 base for J; bases not matched to a gene: 8. This CDR3 region has 17 residues. The germline V gene has CDR1 MNHEY and CDR2 SVGEGT. In DNA, the CDR3 is TGTGCCAGCAGTTACGCCACTAGCGGGCCCTTCCAAGAGACCCAGTACTTC. Translating it yields CASSYATSGPFQETQYF.

The V gene is TRBV4-3, the J gene TRBJ2-5; 9 nucleotides align to TRBD1. V shed 4 bases and J 3 bases; nucleotides not matched to a gene: 0. The CDR3 spans 13 residues. Germline-derived CDR1 and CDR2 are LGHNA and YSLEER. CDR3 region: CASSRDREETQYF. The CDR3 nucleotides are TGCGCCAGCAGCCGGGACAGGGAAGAGACCCAGTACTTC.

The chain couples TRBV7-9 to TRBJ1-1, with TRBD1 matching 9 bases. Germline values: CDR1 SEHNR, CDR2 FQNEAQ (reference sequence). The trim removed 2 bases at V and 0 bases at J, leaving 4 bases unmatched. The CDR3 is 16 amino acids. The CDR3 spells CASSLYTGGMNTEAFF. The CDR3, as DNA: TGTGCCAGCAGCTTATATACAGGGGGCATGAACACTGAAGCTTTCTTT.

This clone was detected once. The germline gene is not matched at one end of the junction; a read error may be the cause. The rearrangement links TRBV7-9 to TRBJ1-1; D gene uncertain. The germline V gene has CDR1 SEHNR and CDR2 FQNEAQ (reference sequence). CDR3 length equals 14 residues. CDR3 coding DNA: TGTGCCAGCAGCCTAGCGGTTGAAACACGCAAAGCTTTCTTT. Its protein is CASSLAVETRKAFF.

This chain joins TRBV6-2 or TRBV6-3 and TRBJ2-1, with 9 positions matching TRBD2. The germline gives CDR1 MNHEY, CDR2 SVGEGT. J was trimmed by 0 bases and V by 6 bases; bases with no gene match: 18. The CDR3 spans 20 residues. For the CDR3, the DNA is TGTGCCAGCAGCCGACGGGCTAGCGGGGATCTACTCACCTCCTACAATGAGCAGTTCTTC. Protein: CASSRRASGDLLTSYNEQFF.

The chain recombines TRBV10-3 with TRBJ2-1; TRBD1 matches 9 bases. Per the germline V gene, CDR1 is ENHRY and CDR2 is SYGVKD. V shed 10 bases and J 2 bases; nucleotides not matched to a gene: 9. This CDR3 is 15 amino acids long. The CDR3 DNA follows: TGTGCCACTCACCAACAGGGGGCTGCCTACAATGAGCAGTTCTTC. This codes for CATHQQGAAYNEQFF.

CDR3 region: CASSALAGVTDTQYF. In nucleotides, the CDR3 is TGCGCCAGCAGCGCACTAGCGGGGGTCACAGATACGCAGTATTTT. The chain employs TRBV4-1 and TRBJ2-3; TRBD2 matches 11 bases. Trimming cost V 5 bases and J 2 bases; bases outside gene matches: 3. The V gene's germline CDR1 is MGHRA and CDR2 YSYEKL. This CDR3 spans 15 amino acids.

The chain links TRBV7-3 to TRBJ2-3; D gene uncertain. CDR1 and CDR2 (germline): SGHTA, FQGTGA. The CDR3 is 15 amino acids. Trimming took off 2 bases at V and 2 bases at J, with 11 bases between the two ends. This chain's CDR3 is CASSLSGDPTDTQYF. Written as DNA, the CDR3 is TGTGCCAGCAGCTTATCTGGGGATCCCACAGATACGCAGTATTTT.

The gene calls are TRBV9 and TRBJ1-2, with 8 bases lining up with TRBD1. Losses at the gene ends were 7 bases for V and 4 bases for J; bases not matched to a gene: 18. The CDR3 length is 17 residues. Looked up from germline, CDR1 is SGDLS and CDR2 is YYNGEE. This chain's CDR3 is CASSRSAIAQGAYGYTF. The CDR3 bases are TGTGCCAGCTCCCGGTCCGCCATAGCGCAGGGGGCCTATGGCTACACCTTC.

The rearrangement joins TRBV24-1 to TRBJ2-7; no clear D. This CDR3 region has 13 residues. Germline loops: CDR1 KGHDR, CDR2 SFDVKD. The germline V and J ends were trimmed by 4 bases and 1 base, with 7 bases remaining between them. CDR3 region: CATSDSKSYEQYF. Written as DNA, the CDR3 is TGTGCCACCAGTGACTCAAAATCCTACGAGCAGTACTTC.

The chain has TRBV11-3 and TRBJ2-1, with 7 positions matching TRBD2. Germline CDR1 and CDR2: SGHNT and YENEEA. The CDR3 has 16 amino acids. The J segment lost 5 bases and the V segment lost 4 bases, leaving 11 bases of the junction unmatched. CDR3 region: CASSSRFGEGNNEQFF. In DNA, the CDR3 is TGTGCCAGCAGCTCGAGATTTGGGGAGGGCAACAATGAGCAGTTCTTC.

The genes are TRBV27 and TRBJ1-1; D unclear. CDR1 is MNHEY and CDR2 is SMNVEV in the germline V gene (reference sequence). The V gene lost 2 bases and the J gene lost 1 base, with 5 bases spanning the gap. There are 13 residues in the CDR3. CDR3 sequence: CASSLLGNTEAFF. The CDR3 DNA sequence: TGTGCCAGCAGTTTACTGGGGAACACTGAAGCTTTCTTT.

The gene calls are TRBV5-1 and TRBJ1-1; TRBD1 might be the D (6 bases). The CDR3 consists of 16 residues. The germline V gene encodes CDR1 SGHRS and CDR2 YFSETQ. The V gene lost 3 bases and the J gene lost 1 base, with 16 bases spanning the gap. The CDR3 sequence: CASSSRQETPNTEAFF. Here the CDR3 DNA reads TGCGCCAGCAGCTCGCGACAGGAGACCCCGAACACTGAAGCTTTCTTT.

This clone has only a few counts. The genes are TRBV27 and TRBJ2-4; D is ambiguous. Germline lookup yields CDR1 MNHEY and CDR2 SMNVEV (reference sequence). This CDR3 region has 12 residues. Trimming removed 7 bases at V and 6 bases at J, with 10 bases between. CDR3 sequence: CASTKRGNIQYF. CDR3 DNA sequence: TGTGCCAGCACCAAACGTGGAAACATTCAGTACTTC.

The sample holds a few counts of this clone. This chain uses TRBV27 with TRBJ1-1; D remains unclear. The V and J ends lost 6 bases and 1 base respectively, with 12 bases between them. Germline CDR1 and CDR2: MNHEY and SMNVEV (reference sequence). The length of the CDR3 is 14 residues. The CDR3 here is CASRWGGPNTEAFF. CDR3 DNA sequence: TGTGCCAGCAGGTGGGGTGGTCCGAACACTGAAGCTTTCTTT.

The chain links TRBV3-1 (or the pseudogene TRBV3-2) to TRBJ2-7; D is undetermined. CDR1 is LGHDT, CDR2 YNNKEL, per germline (reference sequence). This CDR3 has 12 residues. Between the trimmed V and J ends, which lost 0 bases and 13 bases, there was a span of 13 bases. For the CDR3, the DNA is TGTGCCAGCAGCCAAGATTTTAGAGATCCCTACTTC. Its translation is CASSQDFRDPYF.